The sample holds one count of the clone carrying this T cell receptor beta chain. The sample originates from a study of blood T cell repertoires in COVID-19. Background on the study: Material from acute and convalescent COVID-19 was sourced from the United States, Italy and Spain. Sources were T cells, B-cell-depleted T cells, or PBMCs; the material itself was cDNA or gDNA.

The CDR3 extends over 18 amino acids. V shed 4 bases, J shed 6 bases, and the junction held 18 bases outside the gene matches. In germline, CDR1 is PRHDT, CDR2 FYEKMQ (reference sequence). Original processing methods: Cell counts per sample came from amplifying reference gene primers. Clones were sequenced by immunoSEQ multiplex PCR, and TCRdb holds only the in-frame ones, with some missing. Clone size and V and J calls were adopted from that table, with D and trimming inferred from the DNA. The sample holds about 13,000 clones; around 74% are singletons and the top ten take around 43%. The sequence was obtained from a woman aged 80 or over with acute or convalescent COVID-19. Input material: peripheral blood. The gene calls are TRBV13 and TRBJ2-3, with 8 bases lining up with TRBD2. The CDR3 here is CASSYYLRSGGPSDTQYF. The CDR3 bases are TGTGCCAGCAGCTATTATCTCCGGAGCGGGGGCCCGAGCGATACGCAGTATTTT.